Below are 30 T cell receptor beta chains sequenced from a single sample in a study of PD-1 blockade in mismatch repair-deficient tumors. Repertoires were generated with immunoSEQ multiplex PCR, while TCRdb's copy carries only in-frame clones and drops some. The sample holds about 60,000 clones; around 89% are singletons and the top ten take approximately 13%. This material consisted of peripheral blood, taken 52 weeks after starting pembrolizumab. These receptors were obtained from an adult with mismatch repair-deficient cancer.

With respect to this clone: Germline and junction disagree at one end, which may indicate a read error. The chain is built from TRBV7-3 and TRBJ2-1; 8 bases map to TRBD2. Looked up from germline, CDR1 is SGHTA and CDR2 is FQGTGA. This CDR3 is 15 amino acids long. As DNA, the CDR3 is TGTGCCAGCAGCCTAACTAGCGGACCCTACAATGAGCAGTTCTTC. It codes for CASSLTSGPYNEQFF.

This chain links TRBV4-1 with TRBJ2-7, with unresolved D. The CDR3 is 14 residues long. Germline V lookup: CDR1 MGHRA, CDR2 YSYEKL. Deletions cut 1 base from V and 4 bases from J, with 11 bases between. CDR3 DNA: TGCGCCAGCAGCCAAGGGGTCATTAATTACGAGCAGTACTTC. Translated, it gives CASSQGVINYEQYF.

This chain joins TRBV6-4 and TRBJ2-1; 9 bases fit TRBD2. Losses at the gene ends were 0 bases for V and 8 bases for J; bases not matched to a gene: 8. The CDR3 has 16 residues. Germline V lookup: CDR1 MRHNA, CDR2 SNTAGT. The CDR3 region has the DNA TGTGCCAGCAGTGACTCGGGTAGCGGGAGTATGGATGAGCAGTTCTTC. Amino acids: CASSDSGSGSMDEQFF.

This clone was seen only once. The chain has TRBV6-1 and TRBJ2-7; TRBD2 matches at 9 bases. The CDR3 contains 15 residues. Germline V gene sequence: CDR1 MNHNS, CDR2 SASEGT. V shed 7 bases, J shed 3 bases, and the junction held 10 bases outside the gene matches. CDR3 bases: TGTGCCAGCACCCAAGGCCGGCGGGAGGGCTACGAGCAGTACTTC. This sequence encodes CASTQGRREGYEQYF.

This clone appeared once. Other nucleotide sequences in the sample specify the same CDR3. The chain links TRBV29-1 to TRBJ2-1; no clear D. Germline-derived CDR1 and CDR2 are SQVTM and ANQGSEA. The ends were cut back, 4 bases at V and 4 bases at J, with 5 bases in the middle. This CDR3 is built from 11 residues. In DNA form, the CDR3 reads TGCAGCGTTGCTGGTTACAATGAGCAGTTCTTC. It codes for CSVAGYNEQFF.

This clone was seen once. The rearrangement uses TRBV11-3 and TRBJ2-5; 8 bases agree with TRBD2. The CDR3 is 13 residues long. The V gene's germline CDR1 is SGHNT and CDR2 YENEEA. Trimming at V came to 5 bases and at J to 5 bases, leaving 4 bases not matched to a gene. The CDR3 DNA reads as TGTGCCAGCAGCCACGGGAGGGACGAGACCCAGTACTTC. Encoded protein: CASSHGRDETQYF.

This clone was observed a few times. This chain links TRBV4-3 with TRBJ2-3; 8 nucleotides align to TRBD2. V lost 4 bases to trimming and J lost 6 bases; unmatched junction nucleotides: 12. Germline values: CDR1 LGHNA, CDR2 YSLEER. This CDR3 is built from 16 residues. The CDR3 reads CASSLSLRTSLDTQYF. CDR3 sequence (DNA): TGCGCCAGCAGCCTCTCTCTACGGACTAGCTTGGATACGCAGTATTTT.

V is TRBV5-1 and J is TRBJ2-7; D ambiguous. Per the germline V gene, CDR1 is SGHRS and CDR2 is YFSETQ. CDR3 size: 13 residues. V dropped 4 bases and J dropped 0 bases, with 8 bases sitting between them. In DNA, the CDR3 is TGCGCCAGCAGCGGTGCCGACTCCTACGAGCAGTACTTC. Its translation: CASSGADSYEQYF.

The J gene is TRBJ2-5, the V gene TRBV10-3; 11 bases are shared with TRBD2. In germline, CDR1 is ENHRY, CDR2 SYGVKD. V gave up 3 bases and J gave up 3 bases; unmatched junction bases: 9. The CDR3 runs to 17 residues. In DNA, the CDR3 is TGTGCCATCAGTGACCCCGGACTAGCGGGTCCAAAAGAGACCCAGTACTTC. It specifies CAISDPGLAGPKETQYF.

The rearrangement links TRBV6-1 to TRBJ1-5; D is uncertain. Between the trimmed V and J ends, which lost 6 bases and 5 bases, there was a span of 11 bases. CDR3 length: 13 residues. The germline gives CDR1 MNHNS, CDR2 SASEGT. CDR3 in DNA: TGTGCCAGCAGCTACGGCTATTATCAGCCCCAGCATTTT. It codes for CASSYGYYQPQHF.

The V call is TRBV19, the J call TRBJ1-1; D gene ambiguous. Germline CDR1 and CDR2: LNHDA and SQIVND (reference sequence). Trimming stripped 5 bases from V and 1 base from J, with 14 bases between. This CDR3 is built from 15 residues. The CDR3 loop is CASSPQAQTNTEAFF. DNA for the CDR3: TGTGCCAGTAGTCCCCAGGCCCAGACGAACACTGAAGCTTTCTTT.

J is TRBJ2-4 and V is TRBV4-3; TRBD1 matches 7 bases. Germline-derived CDR1 and CDR2 are LGHNA and YSLEER. The CDR3 consists of 14 residues. The trim removed 4 bases at V and 7 bases at J, leaving 7 bases unmatched. This chain's CDR3 is CASSRTGGGNIQYF. In DNA, the CDR3 is TGCGCCAGCAGCCGGACAGGCGGCGGGAACATTCAGTACTTC.

The rearrangement joins TRBV29-1 to TRBJ2-7; 11 bases are a match to TRBD2. The CDR3 spans 18 residues. Trimming cost V 7 bases and J 2 bases; bases outside gene matches: 19. Germline V CDR1 and CDR2: SQVTM, ANQGSEA. CDR3 in DNA: TGCAGCGCCCCGTCGCAGGAGACTACTAGCGGGAGAACCTACGAGCAGTACTTC. It codes for CSAPSQETTSGRTYEQYF.

This chain joins TRBV27 and TRBJ1-4; TRBD1 might be the D (5 bases). This CDR3 has 17 amino acids. V was shortened by 3 bases and J by 4 bases, with 18 bases between the two germline ends. The germline V gene encodes CDR1 MNHEY and CDR2 SMNVEV (reference sequence). This chain's CDR3 is CASSLLDRRGFNEKLFF. The CDR3 DNA sequence: TGTGCCAGCAGTTTGCTTGACCGGCGGGGGTTTAATGAAAAACTGTTTTTT.

The chain uses TRBV28 and TRBJ2-7, with 9 bases lining up with TRBD1. Germline loops: CDR1 MDHEN, CDR2 SYDVKM. The CDR3 is made up of 16 amino acids. After removal of 4 bases from V and 2 bases from J, the junction contained 9 bases not matched to a gene. Written as DNA, the CDR3 is TGTGCCAGCAGTTACCTACTCCGGGACAGGGCCTACGAGCAGTACTTC. The encoded protein is CASSYLLRDRAYEQYF. Full variable domain (missing parts from reference TRBV28 and TRBJ2-7): DVKVTQSSRYLVKRTGEKVFLECVQDMDHENMFWYRQDPGLGLRLIYFSYDVKMKEKGDIPEGYSVSREKKERFSLILESASTNQTSMYLCASSYLLRDRAYEQYFGPGTRLTVT.

Points on this clone: This may stem from a read error, because a much larger clone lies one nucleotide away. J is TRBJ1-2 and V is TRBV25-1; D is uncertain. The CDR3 is 12 residues long. Germline-derived CDR1 and CDR2 are MGHDK and SYGVNS. CDR3 residues: CASEDLSYGHTF. CDR3 coding DNA: TGTGCCAGTGAGGATCTTTCCTATGGCCACACCTTC.

In its sample, this clone was seen once. The chain joins TRBV5-1 to TRBJ2-1; possible D gene TRBD2, 6 bases. This CDR3 is built from 14 residues. V gave up 5 bases and J gave up 0 bases, with 9 bases separating them. Germline V CDR1 and CDR2: SGHRS, YFSETQ. In DNA form, the CDR3 reads TGCGCCAGCAGACCGGACTACTCCTACAATGAGCAGTTCTTC. It translates to CASRPDYSYNEQFF.

This clone was detected only a few times. This sequence joins TRBV19 and TRBJ1-5, with a weak D call TRBD1 (5 bases). V was clipped by 6 bases and J by 0 bases, with 12 bases between them. Germline-derived CDR1 and CDR2 are LNHDA and SQIVND (reference sequence). This CDR3 spans 15 amino acids. The CDR3 DNA sequence: TGTGCCAGTAGAGGACAACGAGATAGCAATCAGCCCCAGCATTTT. Translation gives CASRGQRDSNQPQHF.

This clone was counted a single time. V gene TRBV28 combines with J gene TRBJ2-7; D is perhaps TRBD1 (7 bases). Germline V gene sequence: CDR1 MDHEN, CDR2 SYDVKM. Trimming stripped 3 bases from V and 4 bases from J, with 28 bases between. This CDR3 contains 19 residues. This CDR3 is CASSFNPRQGGAVSYEQYF. CDR3 in DNA: TGTGCCAGCAGTTTCAACCCCAGGCAGGGGGGTGCGGTGTCATACGAGCAGTACTTC.

CDR3 region: CASSFLGSGQQNIQYF. DNA of the CDR3: TGTGCCAGCAGTTTCTTAGGGTCTGGACAGCAAAACATTCAGTACTTC. The chain has TRBV28 and TRBJ2-4, with D perhaps matching TRBD1 (6 bases). Germline V gene lookup returns CDR1 MDHEN and CDR2 SYDVKM. The V gene lost 3 bases and the J gene lost 5 bases, with 17 bases spanning the gap. This CDR3 region has 16 residues.

The chain uses TRBV28 and TRBJ1-5; D possibly corresponds to TRBD1 (6 bases). V lost 2 bases and J 3 bases, leaving 8 bases between the germline ends. This CDR3 is 14 amino acids long. From germline, CDR1 is MDHEN and CDR2 SYDVKM. CDR3 amino acids: CASSLQGHNQPQHF. CDR3 sequence (DNA): TGTGCCAGCAGTTTACAGGGACACAATCAGCCCCAGCATTTT. Combining the CDR3 with reference TRBV28 and TRBJ1-5 gives the whole variable domain DVKVTQSSRYLVKRTGEKVFLECVQDMDHENMFWYRQDPGLGLRLIYFSYDVKMKEKGDIPEGYSVSREKKERFSLILESASTNQTSMYLCASSLQGHNQPQHFGDGTRLSIL.

The CDR3 protein is CASSSGTGLWETQYF. The DNA for the CDR3 is TGTGCCAGCAGTTCCGGGACAGGACTGTGGGAGACCCAGTACTTC. J is TRBJ2-5 and V is TRBV27; 8 bases align to TRBD1. Germline CDR1 reads MNHEY; CDR2 reads SMNVEV (reference sequence). Germline trimming cut 4 bases from V and 5 bases from J; bases unmatched to any gene: 9. The CDR3 loop spans 15 amino acids.

The CDR3 reads CASSEEGVGEQYF. The DNA for the CDR3 is TGTGCCAGCAGCGAGGAGGGAGTAGGGGAGCAGTACTTC. The chain joins TRBV6-5 to TRBJ2-7; weak D call: TRBD2 (6 bases). In germline, CDR1 is MNHEY, CDR2 SVGAGI. The CDR3 has 13 amino acids. Trimming shortened V by 6 bases and J by 7 bases, and 16 bases separated the two germline ends.

The chain combines TRBV7-9 with TRBJ2-7; no firm D call. The CDR3 is 11 amino acids. Germline V lookup: CDR1 SEHNR, CDR2 FQNEAQ (reference sequence). Trimming stripped 6 bases from V and 2 bases from J, with 5 bases between. The DNA for the CDR3 is TGTGCCAGCAGTCGGACCTACGAGCAGTACTTC. Protein product: CASSRTYEQYF.

This chain connects TRBV7-2 to TRBJ2-1; D not certain. The CDR3 spans 15 residues. V lost 2 bases and J 0 bases, leaving 8 bases between the germline ends. Germline V gene lookup returns CDR1 SGHTA and CDR2 FQGNSA. The CDR3 nucleotides read TGTGCCAGCAGCTTAACTCCCAGCTCCTACAATGAGCAGTTCTTC. Protein: CASSLTPSSYNEQFF.

V and J are TRBV10-2 and TRBJ2-1; 12 positions agree with TRBD2. The CDR3 is made up of 18 amino acids. The V gene's germline CDR1 is WSHSY and CDR2 SAAADI. V trimming: 3 bases; J trimming: 5 bases; junction bases outside the gene matches: 11. CDR3 loop: CASSDLSTSGSRNNEQFF. DNA for the CDR3: TGCGCCAGCAGTGATCTATCGACTAGCGGGAGTAGGAACAATGAGCAGTTCTTC.

J is TRBJ2-7 and V is TRBV10-3; tentative D call: TRBD1 (6 bases). Trimming pared 0 bases from V and 3 bases from J, leaving 12 bases between. The CDR3 runs to 15 residues. Germline V CDR1 and CDR2: ENHRY, SYGVKD. This CDR3 reads CAISESRGGSYEQYF. The CDR3 DNA reads TGTGCCATCAGTGAGTCGAGAGGGGGTAGCTACGAGCAGTACTTC.

The chain links TRBV18 to TRBJ2-2; 8 nucleotides match TRBD1. The V gene's germline CDR1 is KGHSH and CDR2 LQKENI. The J segment lost 6 bases and the V segment lost 3 bases, leaving 9 bases of the junction unmatched. The CDR3 has 16 amino acids. The CDR3 region is CASSPNVVQGAGELFF. As DNA, the CDR3 is TGTGCCAGCTCACCGAACGTGGTACAGGGGGCCGGGGAGCTGTTTTTT. The full variable domain, its missing parts supplied by reference TRBV18 and TRBJ2-2, is NAGVMQNPRHLVRRRGQEARLRCSPMKGHSHVYWYRQLPEEGLKFMVYLQKENIIDESGMPKERFSAEFPKEGPSILRIQQVVRGDSAAYFCASSPNVVQGAGELFFGEGSRLTVL.

J is TRBJ2-1 and V is TRBV4-1; 14 bases map to TRBD2. Germline loops: CDR1 MGHRA, CDR2 YSYEKL. With 4 bases clipped from V and 16 bases from J, the junction kept 3 bases outside the gene matches. The CDR3 extends over 12 amino acids. The CDR3 region is CASSLGTSGRFF. DNA for the CDR3: TGCGCCAGCAGCCTCGGGACTAGCGGGAGATTCTTC.

The chain links TRBV7-6 to TRBJ2-7, with 11 bases aligning to TRBD2. V was pared by 1 base and J by 4 bases, with 3 bases of the junction left unmatched. CDR1 SGHVS and CDR2 FNYEAQ come from the germline V gene. CDR3 length equals 15 residues. CDR3 residues: CASSLVSGGGYEQYF. The CDR3, as DNA: TGTGCCAGCAGCTTAGTTAGCGGGGGGGGTTACGAGCAGTACTTC.